This T cell receptor beta chain came from a study of blood T cell repertoires in COVID-19. Trimming took off 4 bases at V and 2 bases at J, with 7 bases between the two ends. The CDR3 has 13 amino acids. Germline CDR1 and CDR2: SGHTA and FQGTGA. In the original workflow: From reference gene primer amplification, estimates of nucleated cell counts were derived. The assay was immunoSEQ multiplex PCR, and TCRdb's table has in-frame clones only and misses some. The V and J calls and the clone size are those of that table, but D and trimming were determined from the DNA. The data contain around 9,700 clones, about 90% of them singletons.

The TCR originated in a man in his thirties or forties with active or convalescent COVID-19. Sequenced sample: peripheral blood. The V call is TRBV7-3, the J call TRBJ2-3; unclear D gene. As DNA, the CDR3 is TGTGCCAGCAGCTCAGGATACACAGATACGCAGTATTTT. This translates into CASSSGYTDTQYF.